The 23 T cell receptor beta chains below were found in one sample sequenced in a study of blood T cell repertoires in COVID-19. The repertoire was sequenced with immunoSEQ multiplex PCR; TCRdb's copy has only in-frame clones and lacks some. The sample shows 250,000 or so clones, around 81% of them seen only once. Sequencing was done on a sample of peripheral blood. These receptors were obtained from a man between 25 and 39 years old who had recovered from COVID-19.

The chain employs TRBV18 and TRBJ2-7; TRBD2 agrees at 13 bases. CDR1 KGHSH and CDR2 LQKENI come from the germline V gene. The CDR3 contains 17 residues. J lost 0 bases, V lost 8 bases, and 10 bases had no gene match. Here the CDR3 DNA reads TGTGCCAGCCACGGGACTAGCGGGGAAAAAAGCTCCTACGAGCAGTACTTC. Amino acids: CASHGTSGEKSSYEQYF.

The chain joins TRBV7-8 to TRBJ1-2; the D gene is possibly TRBD1 (5 bases). Germline V gives CDR1 SGHVS, CDR2 FQNEAQ. The V end was cut by 4 bases, the J end by 4 bases, with 16 bases between. The CDR3 runs 15 residues. CDR3 sequence: CASSSREQLPYGYTF. The CDR3 DNA reads TGTGCCAGCAGCTCCAGGGAACAGCTGCCCTATGGCTACACCTTC.

V gene TRBV7-2 combines with J gene TRBJ2-7; the D gene is possibly TRBD1 (6 bases). Germline V gene sequence: CDR1 SGHTA, CDR2 FQGNSA. The ends were cut back, 6 bases at V and 3 bases at J, with 15 bases in the middle. The CDR3 has 14 amino acids. CDR3 nucleotides: TGTGCCAGCAGGTACGCAGGGGAATTCTACGAGCAGTACTTC. As protein: CASRYAGEFYEQYF.

This clone showed up just a few times. This sequence joins TRBV7-3 and TRBJ2-1; D call uncertain. The ends were cut back, 2 bases at V and 3 bases at J, with 5 bases in the middle. This CDR3 is 13 amino acids long. Germline V lookup: CDR1 SGHTA, CDR2 FQGTGA. CDR3: CASSLGSYNEQFF. The CDR3 DNA reads as TGTGCCAGCAGCTTAGGCAGCTACAATGAGCAGTTCTTC.

V and J are TRBV14 and TRBJ2-3; D is perhaps TRBD1 (6 bases). Germline-derived CDR1 and CDR2 are SGHDN and FVKESK. The CDR3 runs 17 residues. V shed 3 bases and J shed 1 base, with 17 bases lying between them. CDR3 region: CASSHTPGARGTDTQYF. The DNA for the CDR3 is TGTGCCAGCAGCCACACCCCAGGGGCCCGGGGCACAGATACGCAGTATTTT.

The chain uses TRBV9 and TRBJ1-1; D call uncertain. The V end was cut by 0 bases, the J end by 6 bases, with 6 bases between. This CDR3 contains 12 residues. Germline CDR1 and CDR2: SGDLS and YYNGEE. The CDR3 here is CASSVAGAEAFF. The CDR3, as DNA: TGTGCCAGCAGCGTAGCCGGAGCTGAAGCTTTCTTT. The full variable domain, completed using reference TRBV9 and TRBJ1-1, is DSGVTQTPKHLITATGQRVTLRCSPRSGDLSVYWYQQSLDQGLQFLIQYYNGEERAKGNILERFSAQQFPDLHSELNLSSLELGDSALYFCASSVAGAEAFFGQGTRLTVV.

A few counts support this clone. The chain uses TRBV5-1 and TRBJ1-6; perhaps TRBD1 as D (6 bases). The V end lost 0 bases, the J end lost 9 bases, and 10 bases lay between the germline ends. This CDR3 region has 14 residues. CDR1 and CDR2 from the germline V gene are SGHRS and YFSETQ. In DNA, the CDR3 is TGCGCCAGCAGCTTGGAACAGGGCGGTTCACCCCTCCACTTT. Protein product: CASSLEQGGSPLHF.

The chain recombines TRBV4-1 with TRBJ1-4; 7 nucleotides line up with TRBD1. The CDR3 extends over 15 amino acids. J lost 7 bases, V lost 1 base, and 6 bases had no gene match. Germline values: CDR1 MGHRA, CDR2 YSYEKL. The CDR3 protein is CASSQVRDRVEKLFF. The DNA of the CDR3 is TGCGCCAGCAGCCAAGTCCGGGACAGAGTTGAAAAACTGTTTTTT.

The chain employs TRBV19 and TRBJ2-2, with TRBD2 matching over 12 bases. Germline-derived CDR1 and CDR2 are LNHDA and SQIVND (reference sequence). V lost 5 bases and J lost 1; bases outside the gene matches: 2. There are 16 residues in the CDR3. DNA for the CDR3: TGTGCCAGTAGTTCTAGCGGGGGGGTGAACACCGGGGAGCTGTTTTTT. As protein: CASSSSGGVNTGELFF.

This chain links TRBV5-6 with TRBJ2-3; D is undetermined. Germline CDR1 reads SGHDT; CDR2 reads YYEEEE. The V end lost 4 bases, the J end lost 1 base, and 7 bases lay between the germline ends. The CDR3 loop spans 13 amino acids. The CDR3 nucleotides are TGTGCCAGCAGCAAACGGGGCACAGATACGCAGTATTTT. It yields the protein CASSKRGTDTQYF.

The V gene is TRBV5-1, the J gene TRBJ1-1; 8 bases line up with TRBD1. The CDR3 is 15 amino acids. Germline-derived CDR1 and CDR2 are SGHRS and YFSETQ. The J segment lost 8 bases and the V segment lost 3 bases, leaving 12 bases of the junction unmatched. The CDR3 sequence is CASSSPLRGRGEAFF. Here the CDR3 DNA reads TGCGCCAGCAGCTCGCCTCTCAGGGGGCGCGGAGAAGCTTTCTTT.

This rearrangement joins TRBV7-8 to TRBJ2-3; D gene uncertain. V was cut by 1 base and J by 2 bases, with 7 bases left in between. There are 14 residues in the CDR3. Germline values: CDR1 SGHVS, CDR2 FQNEAQ. CDR3: CASSLVRATDTQYF. The CDR3 region has the DNA TGTGCCAGCAGCTTAGTGCGCGCCACAGATACGCAGTATTTT.

The chain is built from TRBV2 and TRBJ2-7, with 12 bases lining up with TRBD2. There are 16 residues in the CDR3. Germline assignment: CDR1 SNHLY and CDR2 FYNNEI. The V gene end was trimmed by 7 bases and the J gene end by 3 bases; junction bases not matched to a gene: 10. The CDR3 DNA follows: TGTGCCAGCACCGGGACCGGGACTAGCGGGTTCTACGAGCAGTACTTC. Translating it yields CASTGTGTSGFYEQYF.

The J gene is TRBJ1-4, the V gene TRBV10-2; TRBD1 aligns across 8 bases. Germline loops: CDR1 WSHSY, CDR2 SAAADI. V was pared by 3 bases and J by 2 bases, with 5 bases of the junction left unmatched. The CDR3 runs to 16 residues. In DNA, the CDR3 is TGCGCCAGCAGTGAACTGGGGACAGGCACTAATGAAAAACTGTTTTTT. Amino acid sequence: CASSELGTGTNEKLFF.

The chain uses TRBV9 and TRBJ2-3; 10 nucleotides line up with TRBD1. CDR1 SGDLS and CDR2 YYNGEE come from the germline V gene. V trimming: 1 base; J trimming: 6 bases; junction bases outside the gene matches: 5. CDR3 length: 15 amino acids. This chain's CDR3 is CASSVRDRGMDTQYF. CDR3 sequence (DNA): TGTGCCAGCAGCGTACGGGACAGGGGAATGGATACGCAGTATTTT. Variable domain in full (rest from reference TRBV9 and TRBJ2-3): DSGVTQTPKHLITATGQRVTLRCSPRSGDLSVYWYQQSLDQGLQFLIQYYNGEERAKGNILERFSAQQFPDLHSELNLSSLELGDSALYFCASSVRDRGMDTQYFGPGTRLTVL.

The rearrangement joins TRBV18 to TRBJ2-5, with 8 positions matching TRBD1. This CDR3 is 14 amino acids long. The germline gives CDR1 KGHSH, CDR2 LQKENI. V lost 5 bases, J lost 5 bases, and 7 bases stayed unmatched. In DNA, the CDR3 is TGTGCCAGCTCAACAGGACAGGGCGGGGAGACCCAGTACTTC. It translates to CASSTGQGGETQYF.

The J gene is TRBJ1-2, the V gene TRBV7-8; TRBD1 matches 7 bases. CDR1 SGHVS and CDR2 FQNEAQ come from the germline V gene. This CDR3 region has 14 residues. The ends lost 4 bases at V and 5 bases at J; junction bases unmatched: 7. CDR3 sequence reads: CASSSKTGNYGYTF. In DNA form, the CDR3 reads TGTGCCAGCAGCTCCAAGACAGGGAATTATGGCTACACCTTC.

The V call is TRBV7-2, the J call TRBJ2-1, with a tentative D call TRBD2 (6 bases). Trimming stripped 2 bases from V and 8 bases from J, with 13 bases between. CDR3 size: 14 residues. CDR1 is SGHTA, CDR2 FQGNSA, per germline. This CDR3 is CASSLFRRGYEQFF. Here the CDR3 DNA reads TGTGCCAGCAGCTTATTCCGGCGGGGTTATGAGCAGTTCTTC.

The chain recombines TRBV11-3 with TRBJ2-5; 7 positions match TRBD2. This CDR3 region has 13 residues. Germline V gene data show CDR1 as SGHNT and CDR2 as YENEEA. The J segment lost 4 bases and the V segment lost 5 bases, leaving 4 bases of the junction unmatched. The CDR3 nucleotides are TGTGCCAGCAGCAAGAGGGAGGGAGAGACCCAGTACTTC. Its protein product is CASSKREGETQYF. Together with reference TRBV11-3 and TRBJ2-5, the CDR3 gives the full variable domain: EAGVVQSPRYKIIEKKQPVAFWCNPISGHNTLYWYLQNLGQGPELLIRYENEEAVDDSQLPKDRFSAERLKGVDSTLKIQPAELGDSAVYLCASSKREGETQYFGPGTRLLVL.

The chain is built from TRBV19 and TRBJ1-3; D may be TRBD1 (6 bases). The V gene lost 7 bases and the J gene lost 0 bases, with 13 bases spanning the gap. The CDR3 runs to 15 residues. Germline lookup yields CDR1 LNHDA and CDR2 SQIVND (reference sequence). For the CDR3, the DNA is TGTGCCAGTACCCAAGCGGACAGCTCTGGAAACACCATATATTTT. It translates to CASTQADSSGNTIYF.

This CDR3 is CASSSLIHLQGTFTGELFF. The CDR3 nucleotides read TGCGCCAGCAGCTCACTAATACACTTACAGGGGACCTTCACCGGGGAGCTGTTTTTT. This chain uses TRBV5-1 with TRBJ2-2; 7 nucleotides agree with TRBD1. The CDR3 is 19 residues long. J was trimmed by 4 bases and V by 3 bases; bases with no gene match: 18. The germline gives CDR1 SGHRS, CDR2 YFSETQ.

The chain uses TRBV19 and TRBJ1-2; D is unresolved. The length of the CDR3 is 12 residues. V was pared by 5 bases and J by 3 bases, with 7 bases between. The germline V gene encodes CDR1 LNHDA and CDR2 SQIVND (reference sequence). The CDR3 spells CASSVRDYGYTF. The CDR3 bases are TGTGCCAGTAGTGTACGGGACTATGGCTACACCTTC.

The chain couples TRBV7-7 to TRBJ1-4; 7 bases are a match to TRBD1. CDR3 size: 17 residues. The junction had 9 bases not matched to a gene; V was cut back by 3 bases and J by 2 bases. Germline V lookup: CDR1 SSHAT, CDR2 FNYEAQ (reference sequence). CDR3 bases: TGTGCCAGCAGCTTTTTAGGGGGCGGAATCACTAATGAAAAACTGTTTTTT. This sequence encodes CASSFLGGGITNEKLFF.